This T cell receptor beta chain was obtained from a study of blood T cell repertoires in COVID-19. Profiling relied on immunoSEQ multiplex PCR, and the TCRdb table lists in-frame clones only, not all of them. The sample shows about 210,000 clones, approximately 88% of them seen only once. CDR1 and CDR2 from the germline V gene are SQVTM and ANQGSEA. The germline V and J ends were trimmed by 6 bases and 2 bases, with 17 bases remaining between them. The CDR3 runs to 14 residues. The receptor's source is a man between 18 and 35 years old with acute COVID-19. The sample was PBMCs or T cells enriched from blood (not recorded which). The chain combines TRBV29-1 with TRBJ2-7; TRBD2 is a possible D gene (5 bases). CDR3 in DNA: TGCAGCGTCAGCGGACGTACCAATCCCTACGAGCAGTACTTC. This gives the protein CSVSGRTNPYEQYF.